This TCR beta chain is from a study of CD8+ T cells in alopecia areata. Study as a whole: Patients in the study were on tofacitinib for 6 to 18 months, then off it for 6 months. General study results and limits: Scalp sample data also include resident alphabeta T cells from normal skin.

Turning to this clone: Antigen: not known.

Sequencing relied on a cDNA template that was reverse transcribed from extracted RNA. The protocol was immunoSEQ multiplex PCR, while the TCRdb copy is restricted to in-frame clones and leaves out a portion. The sample shows about 180,000 clones, over 55% of them seen only once. The germline V gene has CDR1 SGHTA and CDR2 FQGNSA. V lost 4 bases and J lost 4; bases outside the gene matches: 3. The CDR3 spans 14 residues. V is TRBV7-2 and J is TRBJ2-5; 10 bases map to TRBD1. This receptor was obtained from a human donor with alopecia areata. Sequenced here: CD4+ T cells sorted from blood, sampled at week 0. CDR3 sequence: CASSSDRGRETQYF. The DNA for the CDR3 is TGTGCCAGCAGCTCCGACAGGGGGCGAGAGACCCAGTACTTC.